The clone carrying this TCR beta chain has just one count. As yet, its antigen is unknown. The data were produced by immunoSEQ multiplex PCR, yet TCRdb's version contains in-frame clones alone and is incomplete. The sample carries almost 80,000 clones, around 86% recorded once. These data are taken from a study of OX40 agonist ivuxolimab in advanced cancers. Study-level results: There were also nonresponders showing low normalized T-cell clonal expansion. Clonal expansion among partial responders at 0.1-3.0 mg/kg ranked near the lowest.

The CDR3 contains 14 residues. The germline V gene has CDR1 SGHRS and CDR2 YFSETQ. With 4 bases clipped from V and 8 bases from J, the junction kept 8 bases outside the gene matches. The receptor's source is an adult with an advanced solid tumor such as melanoma, head and neck, liver or kidney cancer. This chain connects TRBV5-1 to TRBJ2-4; 8 bases fit TRBD2. Here the sequenced sample was CD4+ or CD8+ T cells sorted from blood, taken in a trial of the OX40 agonist ivuxolimab. The CDR3 sequence is CASSPGLATDIQYF. The CDR3 DNA reads as TGCGCCAGCAGCCCCGGACTAGCTACGGACATTCAGTACTTC.